This T cell receptor beta chain derives from a study of shared clonotypes between healthy human individuals. Study as a whole: CD8 memory received one plate per donor, CD8 naive two, CD4 memory three and CD4 naive three. Whole-study results and caveats: Generation of non-shared clonotypes was less probable than generation of clonotypes shared by all four donors.

Regarding this clone: Its antigen is as yet unknown.

Profiling relied on immunoSEQ multiplex PCR, and the TCRdb table lists in-frame clones only, not all of them. The sample contains some 2 million clones, about 95% of which appear only once. V lost 8 bases to trimming and J lost 4 bases, with 11 bases between them. The CDR3 runs to 12 residues. Germline CDR1 WSHSY, CDR2 SAAADI. Naive CD8 isolation took CD45RO-negative cells positively selected for CCR7 and excluded terminally differentiated effector memory CD45RA+ cells. The TCR sequence derives from a young man in good health. Source material: naive CD8+ T cells sorted from blood. The genes are TRBV10-2 and TRBJ1-1; D is unclear. The CDR3 bases are TGCGCCAGCGGTACGGATGCCACTGAAGCTTTCTTT. It encodes CASGTDATEAFF.